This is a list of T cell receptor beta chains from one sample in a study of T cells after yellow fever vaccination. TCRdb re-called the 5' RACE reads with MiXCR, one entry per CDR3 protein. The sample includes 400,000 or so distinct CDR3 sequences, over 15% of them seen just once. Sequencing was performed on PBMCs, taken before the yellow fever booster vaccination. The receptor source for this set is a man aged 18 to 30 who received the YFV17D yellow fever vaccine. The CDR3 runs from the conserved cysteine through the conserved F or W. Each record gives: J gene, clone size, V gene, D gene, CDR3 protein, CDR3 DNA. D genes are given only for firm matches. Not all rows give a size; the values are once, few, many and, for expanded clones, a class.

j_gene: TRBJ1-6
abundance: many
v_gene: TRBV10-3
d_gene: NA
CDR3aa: CAISAANSPLHF
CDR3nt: TGTGCCATCAGCGCCGCTAATTCACCCCTCCACTTT

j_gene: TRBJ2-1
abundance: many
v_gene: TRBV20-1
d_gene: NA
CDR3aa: CSAALRGPRGNEQFF
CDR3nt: TGCAGTGCTGCACTACGGGGGCCGCGGGGGAATGAGCAGTTCTTC

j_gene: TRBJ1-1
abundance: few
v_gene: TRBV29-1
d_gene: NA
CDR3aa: CSAAGTVNTEAFF
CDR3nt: TGCAGCGCAGCCGGGACGGTGAACACTGAAGCTTTCTTT

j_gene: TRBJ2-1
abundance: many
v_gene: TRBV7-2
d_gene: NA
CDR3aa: CASSLGRGQLDEQFF
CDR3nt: TGTGCCAGCAGCTTAGGTCGGGGACAACTCGATGAGCAGTTCTTC

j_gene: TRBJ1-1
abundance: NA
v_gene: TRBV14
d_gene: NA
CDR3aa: CASSPLAVGVGPEAFF
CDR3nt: TGTGCCAGCAGCCCCCTGGCGGTAGGGGTAGGGCCTGAAGCTTTCTTT

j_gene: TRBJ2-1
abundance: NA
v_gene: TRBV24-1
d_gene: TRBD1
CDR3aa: CATSEPTGRSYNEQFF
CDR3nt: TGTGCCACCAGTGAGCCGACAGGGCGCTCCTACAATGAGCAGTTCTTC

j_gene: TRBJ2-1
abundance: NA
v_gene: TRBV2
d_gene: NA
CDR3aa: CASRPMAYSYNEQFF
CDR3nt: TGTGCCAGCAGACCAATGGCCTACTCCTACAATGAGCAGTTCTTC

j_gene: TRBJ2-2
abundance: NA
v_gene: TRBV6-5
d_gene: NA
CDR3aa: CASSYTGATGELFF
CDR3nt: TGTGCCAGCAGTTACACTGGGGCCACCGGGGAGCTGTTTTTT

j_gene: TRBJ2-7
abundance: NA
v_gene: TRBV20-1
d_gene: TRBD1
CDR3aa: CSARGGDSYEQYF
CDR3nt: TGCAGTGCTAGAGGTGGGGACAGCTACGAGCAGTACTTC

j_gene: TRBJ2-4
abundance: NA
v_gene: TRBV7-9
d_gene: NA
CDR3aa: CASSSGGLTKNIQYF
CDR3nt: TGTGCCAGCAGCTCAGGTGGTCTAACCAAAAACATTCAGTACTTC

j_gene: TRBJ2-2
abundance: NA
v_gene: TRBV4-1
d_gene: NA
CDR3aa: CASSRAPTGELFF
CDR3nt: TGCGCCAGCAGCCGGGCCCCCACCGGGGAGCTGTTTTTT

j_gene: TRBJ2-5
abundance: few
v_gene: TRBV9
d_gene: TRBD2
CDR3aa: CASSTTRGGAQETQYF
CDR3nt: TGTGCCAGCAGCACCACTCGCGGGGGGGCCCAAGAGACCCAGTACTTC

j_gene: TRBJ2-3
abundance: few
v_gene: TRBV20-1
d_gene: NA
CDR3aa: CSARYTADTQYF
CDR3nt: TGCAGTGCCAGGTATACCGCAGATACGCAGTATTTT

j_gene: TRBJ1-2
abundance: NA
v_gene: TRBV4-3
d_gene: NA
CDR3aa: CASSHSLKVGIPGYTF
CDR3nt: TGCGCCAGCAGCCACAGCCTCAAGGTCGGAATCCCGGGCTACACCTTC

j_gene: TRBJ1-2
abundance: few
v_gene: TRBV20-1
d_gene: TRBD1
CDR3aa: CSARDRDRGQANYGYTF
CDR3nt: TGCAGTGCTAGAGACCGGGACAGGGGGCAAGCTAACTATGGCTACACCTTC

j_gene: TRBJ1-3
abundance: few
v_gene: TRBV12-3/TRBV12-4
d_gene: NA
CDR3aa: CASSPRYIQSGNTIYF
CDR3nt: TGTGCCAGCAGTCCGAGGTATATTCAATCTGGAAACACCATATATTTT

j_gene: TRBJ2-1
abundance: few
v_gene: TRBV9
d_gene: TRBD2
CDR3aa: CASSVDSGAPIRQFF
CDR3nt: TGTGCCAGCAGCGTAGATAGCGGGGCCCCTATACGGCAGTTCTTC

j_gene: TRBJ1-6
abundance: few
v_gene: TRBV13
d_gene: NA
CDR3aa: CASSSRNARSPLHF
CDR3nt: TGTGCCAGCAGCAGCAGGAACGCGAGGTCACCCCTCCACTTT

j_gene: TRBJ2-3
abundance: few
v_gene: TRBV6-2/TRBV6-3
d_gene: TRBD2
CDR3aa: CASSWTSGTSTDTQYF
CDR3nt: TGTGCCAGCAGTTGGACTAGCGGAACCAGCACAGATACGCAGTATTTT

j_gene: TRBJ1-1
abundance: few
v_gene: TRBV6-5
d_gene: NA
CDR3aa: CASRHRPSTEAFF
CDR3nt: TGTGCCAGCAGACATCGACCCAGCACTGAAGCTTTCTTT

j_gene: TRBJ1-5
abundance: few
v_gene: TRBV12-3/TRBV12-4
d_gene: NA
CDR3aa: CASSPAGRGEGQPQHF
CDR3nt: TGTGCCAGCAGTCCCGCCGGGCGGGGGGAGGGTCAGCCCCAGCATTTT

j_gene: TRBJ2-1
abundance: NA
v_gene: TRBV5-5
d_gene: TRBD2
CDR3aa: CASSFFGGGALNEQFF
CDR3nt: TGTGCCAGCAGCTTCTTCGGCGGGGGGGCCCTCAATGAGCAGTTCTTC

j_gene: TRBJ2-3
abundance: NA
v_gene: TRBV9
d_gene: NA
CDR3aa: CASSVDIGRVTNTQYF
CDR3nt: TGTGCCAGCAGCGTAGATATCGGCAGGGTAACCAATACGCAGTATTTT

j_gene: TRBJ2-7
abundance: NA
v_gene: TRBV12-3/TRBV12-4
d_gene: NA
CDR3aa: CASSISAVYEQYF
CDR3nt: TGTGCCAGCAGCATTAGCGCTGTCTACGAGCAGTACTTC

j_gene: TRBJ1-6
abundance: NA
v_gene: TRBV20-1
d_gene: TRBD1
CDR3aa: CSARDFGTAYSPLHF
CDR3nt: TGCAGTGCTAGAGATTTCGGGACAGCCTATTCACCCCTCCACTTT

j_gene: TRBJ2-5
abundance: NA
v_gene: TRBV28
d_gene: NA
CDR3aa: CASNAGPRETQYF
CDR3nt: TGTGCCAGCAATGCAGGTCCCCGGGAGACCCAGTACTTC